This T cell receptor beta chain was identified in a study of regulatory T cells in long-lasting Graves disease. In the study overall: The definition of persistent Graves' disease was over 5 years of antithyroid drugs with positive TSH receptor antibodies.

In building TCR beta libraries, iRepertoire HTBI primers were used together with Arm-PCR of CDR3 regions. TCRdb analysed the multiplex PCR reads with MiXCR anew, one entry per CDR3 protein. The sample carries 400,000 to 500,000 distinct CDR3 sequences, under 25% recorded once. J gave up 8 bases and V 7 bases, and 9 bases lay outside the gene matches. This CDR3 is built from 13 residues. Germline values: CDR1 SNHLY, CDR2 FYNNEI. Time point denoted: persistent/refractory GD, antithyroid drugs over 5 years with positive TRAb. Making the TCR library involved RNA that had been extracted from PBMCs. It was by American Thyroid Association guidelines that Graves' disease was diagnosed. Into tubes containing EDTA, approximately 9 milliliters of peripheral blood were drawn. General study points: TRBV28, TRBJ1-2 and TRBJ2-5 were favored in persistent disease.

This clonotype was counted ten times or more. As yet, its antigen is unknown. The sample was peripheral blood mononuclear cells (PBMCs), taken when the disease was refractory, from a patient treated with antithyroid drugs. V and J are TRBV2 and TRBJ1-1; 8 nucleotides align to TRBD1. The clonotype originates from a female donor with Graves disease. The CDR3 protein is CASKGTGPVEAFF. The CDR3 DNA is TGTGCCAGCAAAGGGACAGGCCCTGTAGAAGCTTTCTTT. Complete variable domain (other parts from reference TRBV2 and TRBJ1-1): EPEVTQTPSHQVTQMGQEVILRCVPISNHLYFYWYRQILGQKVEFLVSFYNNEISEKSEIFDDQFSVERPDGSNFTLKIRSTKLEDSAMYFCASKGTGPVEAFFGQGTRLTVV.